This T cell receptor (beta chain) was observed in a study of blood T cell repertoires in COVID-19. About the research overall: Sites across the United States, Italy and Spain contributed samples from acute and convalescent COVID-19.

Per the original data handling: The authors estimated nucleated cell counts from reference gene primer amplification. Sequencing was performed with immunoSEQ multiplex PCR; in TCRdb, only in-frame clones are kept and a portion is missing. V, J and clone size derive from that table, while D and trimming were established from the DNA sequence. Of over 200,000 clones detected, around 90% appear once; the ten largest clones hold approximately 12%. This clonotype originated in a woman between 18 and 29 years old who had recovered from COVID-19. The sequenced material came from peripheral blood.

DNA of the CDR3: TGTGCCAGTAGTGGGACAGGGGGCTGGGGGGAGACCCAGTACTTC. Translated: CASSGTGGWGETQYF. The rearrangement links TRBV19 to TRBJ2-5; TRBD1 matches at 12 bases. Germline V gene lookup returns CDR1 LNHDA and CDR2 SQIVND (reference sequence). V dropped 5 bases and J dropped 5; count of bases not matched to a gene: 6. This CDR3 is built from 15 residues.